Each of the 28 T cell receptor beta chains below was sequenced from the same sample in a study of OX40 agonist ivuxolimab in advanced cancers. Profiled with immunoSEQ multiplex PCR; TCRdb holds only in-frame clones, not every one. The sample shows 65,000 to 95,000 clones, about 82% of them seen only once. Source: CD4+ or CD8+ T cells sorted from blood, taken in a trial of the OX40 agonist ivuxolimab. These receptors were taken from an adult with an advanced solid tumor such as melanoma, head and neck, liver or kidney cancer.

The chain is built from TRBV4-1 and TRBJ1-1; TRBD1 agrees at 7 bases. Germline V gene data show CDR1 as MGHRA and CDR2 as YSYEKL. This CDR3 has 15 residues. Losses at the gene ends were 0 bases for V and 1 base for J; bases not matched to a gene: 2. The CDR3 nucleotides read TGCGCCAGCAGCCAAGATGACAGGGCGAACACTGAAGCTTTCTTT. Residues: CASSQDDRANTEAFF.

The chain combines TRBV6-5 with TRBJ1-5, with TRBD1 identical over 7 bases. The V segment lost 6 bases and the J segment 3 bases; nucleotides outside the gene matches: 8. The CDR3 is made up of 15 amino acids. Germline V gene sequence: CDR1 MNHEY, CDR2 SVGAGI. The CDR3 bases are TGTGCCAGCAGCCCAGACAGGGCGGCCAATCAGCCCCAGCATTTT. Translated, it gives CASSPDRAANQPQHF.

The gene calls are TRBV23-1 and TRBJ2-1, with D maybe TRBD2 (6 bases). Being an ORF, TRBV23-1 has a function that is uncertain. The CDR3 length is 15 residues. Trimming left V 2 bases short and J 7 bases short, with 15 bases between. The CDR3 DNA reads as TGCGCCAGCAGTCAAACTAGCCGACTTGCTAATGAGCAGTTCTTC. This gives the protein CASSQTSRLANEQFF.

The rearrangement links TRBV5-1 to TRBJ1-6; D possibly corresponds to TRBD1 (6 bases). The CDR3 runs 16 residues. V lost 0 bases and J 9 bases, leaving 16 bases between the germline ends. Germline CDR1 SGHRS, CDR2 YFSETQ. The CDR3 bases are TGCGCCAGCAGCTTGGACAGGGTGGGGATTGGTTCACCCCTCCACTTT. The encoded protein is CASSLDRVGIGSPLHF.

V usage is TRBV14 and J usage is TRBJ2-1, with D perhaps matching TRBD1 (6 bases). CDR3 size: 12 residues. The ends were cut back, 8 bases at V and 9 bases at J, with 14 bases in the middle. Germline CDR1 is SGHDN and CDR2 is FVKESK. CDR3 protein: CASARRGFEQFF. The DNA for the CDR3 is TGTGCCAGCGCCCGAAGGGGGTTTGAGCAGTTCTTC.

This chain connects TRBV30 to TRBJ2-2; D remains ambiguous. This CDR3 is built from 14 residues. Germline V gene data show CDR1 as GTSNPN and CDR2 as SVGIG (reference sequence). V lost 0 bases to trimming and J lost 3 bases, with 8 bases between them. The CDR3 loop is CAWSVLTYTGELFF. Here the CDR3 DNA reads TGTGCCTGGAGTGTTCTAACCTACACCGGGGAGCTGTTTTTT.

The chain has TRBV7-3 and TRBJ1-5; D is unresolved. Between the trimmed V and J ends, which lost 4 bases and 9 bases, there was a span of 7 bases. The germline gives CDR1 SGHTA, CDR2 FQGTGA. This CDR3 region has 11 residues. The CDR3 DNA sequence: TGTGCCAGCAGCTCCACTGGGCCCCAGCATTTT. Encoded protein: CASSSTGPQHF.

The rearrangement joins TRBV7-9 to TRBJ1-4; no clear D gene. The CDR3 length is 13 residues. Between the trimmed V and J ends, which lost 5 bases and 8 bases, there was a span of 12 bases. In germline, CDR1 is SEHNR, CDR2 FQNEAQ (reference sequence). CDR3 nucleotide sequence: TGTGCCAGCAGCCCCCTAACGGAGGAAAAACTGTTTTTT. As protein: CASSPLTEEKLFF.

The rearrangement links TRBV7-9 to TRBJ1-6; D is unresolved. The V gene's germline CDR1 is SEHNR and CDR2 FQNEAQ (reference sequence). The CDR3 runs 15 residues. Trimming removed 4 bases from V and 2 bases from J, with 9 bases in between. CDR3 amino acids: CASSSDRAYNSPLHF. CDR3 nucleotide sequence: TGTGCCAGCAGCTCGGACCGAGCCTATAATTCACCCCTCCACTTT.

This clone was detected only a few times. The rearrangement links TRBV7-9 to TRBJ1-2; D uncertain. CDR3 size: 13 residues. CDR1 is SEHNR and CDR2 is FQNEAQ in the germline V gene (reference sequence). V gave up 3 bases and J gave up 6 bases, with 11 bases separating them. DNA of the CDR3: TGTGCCAGCAGCTTGGTATCGAAAGATGGCTACACCTTC. Its protein is CASSLVSKDGYTF.

The rearrangement uses TRBV6-5 and TRBJ1-3, with D unclear. The germline CDR1 and CDR2 sequences are MNHEY and SVGAGI. The CDR3 is 11 amino acids. V gave up 6 bases and J gave up 4 bases, with 4 bases separating them. CDR3 sequence (DNA): TGTGCCAGCAGACAAGGAAACACCATATATTTT. Residues: CASRQGNTIYF.

This chain connects TRBV28 to TRBJ2-1, with a weak D call TRBD2 (5 bases). This CDR3 has 12 amino acids. Germline lookup yields CDR1 MDHEN and CDR2 SYDVKM. V shed 6 bases and J shed 15 bases, with 18 bases lying between them. Written as DNA, the CDR3 is TGTGCCAGCAGCTCAGACGTTCGGGATCCGTTCTTC. The encoded protein is CASSSDVRDPFF.

Concerning this clone: Other DNA variants within this sample encode the same CDR3. The chain recombines TRBV7-2 with TRBJ2-3; D ambiguous. Germline loops: CDR1 SGHTA, CDR2 FQGNSA. V lost 3 bases and J 6 bases, leaving 10 bases between the germline ends. The CDR3 loop spans 13 amino acids. The CDR3 nucleotides read TGTGCCAGCAGCTTCCCAGGAGTGGATACGCAGTATTTT. Residues: CASSFPGVDTQYF.

The V call is TRBV5-1, the J call TRBJ2-2; TRBD1 might be the D (5 bases). V gave up 2 bases and J gave up 5 bases, with 16 bases separating them. Germline-derived CDR1 and CDR2 are SGHRS and YFSETQ. The CDR3 loop spans 16 amino acids. CDR3 in amino acids: CASSLVGGPGTGELFF. The DNA for the CDR3 is TGCGCCAGCAGCTTAGTAGGTGGGCCAGGGACCGGGGAGCTGTTTTTT.

The gene calls are TRBV19 and TRBJ2-2, with D unclear. The CDR3 has 14 residues. Germline lookup yields CDR1 LNHDA and CDR2 SQIVND (reference sequence). Trimming took 3 bases from V and 5 from J, leaving 10 bases between them. The CDR3 DNA sequence: TGTGCCAGTAGTATCTATGGGGAAACCGGGGAGCTGTTTTTT. Amino acid sequence: CASSIYGETGELFF. The variable domain in full, with the rest retrieved from reference TRBV19 and TRBJ2-2, is DGGITQSPKYLFRKEGQNVTLSCEQNLNHDAMYWYRQDPGQGLRLIYYSQIVNDFQKGDIAEGYSVSREKKESFPLTVTSAQKNPTAFYLCASSIYGETGELFFGEGSRLTVL.

V is TRBV7-6 and J is TRBJ1-1; a weak D match, TRBD1 (5 bases). Germline V gene sequence: CDR1 SGHVS, CDR2 FNYEAQ. Trimming pared 5 bases from V and 4 bases from J, leaving 17 bases between. The CDR3 totals 15 residues. CDR3 DNA sequence: TGTGCCAGCAGCCACCCAGCAGGGCGTATCACTGAAGCTTTCTTT. It specifies CASSHPAGRITEAFF.

J is TRBJ2-1 and V is TRBV30; D remains unclear. Trimming stripped 0 bases from V and 5 bases from J, with 8 bases between. Germline-derived CDR1 and CDR2 are GTSNPN and SVGIG (reference sequence). CDR3 length equals 13 residues. CDR3 sequence: CAWSVGLHNEQFF. In nucleotides, the CDR3 is TGTGCCTGGAGTGTAGGGCTACACAATGAGCAGTTCTTC. The whole variable domain, remainder taken from reference TRBV30 and TRBJ2-1, is SQTIHQWPATLVQPVGSPLSLECTVEGTSNPNLYWYRQAAGRGLQLLFYSVGIGQISSEVPQNLSASRPQDRQFILSSKKLLLSDSGFYLCAWSVGLHNEQFFGPGTRLTVL.

This chain joins TRBV6-6 and TRBJ2-7; no reliable D call. The CDR3 is 15 amino acids. Germline-derived CDR1 and CDR2 are MNHNY and SVGAGI (reference sequence). The V gene lost 3 bases and the J gene lost 0 bases, with 12 bases spanning the gap. The CDR3 DNA follows: TGTGCCAGCAGTTATTCCCCCGGTAGCTCCTACGAGCAGTACTTC. It yields the protein CASSYSPGSSYEQYF.

The rearrangement uses TRBV30 and TRBJ2-1, with TRBD1 matching over 7 bases. Germline lookup yields CDR1 GTSNPN and CDR2 SVGIG (reference sequence). This CDR3 has 16 amino acids. J gave up 0 bases and V 0 bases, and 5 bases lay outside the gene matches. The CDR3 sequence: CAWSVHRTGSYNEQFF. In nucleotides, the CDR3 is TGTGCCTGGAGTGTACATAGGACAGGCTCCTACAATGAGCAGTTCTTC.

J is TRBJ2-1 and V is TRBV4-2, with 9 nucleotides matching TRBD2. The CDR3 is made up of 15 amino acids. V shed 1 base, J shed 9 bases, and the junction held 7 bases outside the gene matches. Germline assignment: CDR1 LGHNA and CDR2 YNFKEQ. The CDR3 bases are TGTGCCAGCAGCCAAGGGACTAGCGTTTCTGGTGAGCAGTTCTTC. Residues: CASSQGTSVSGEQFF.

A word on this clone: The sample contains more than one DNA sequence encoding this CDR3. J is TRBJ1-2 and V is TRBV4-3; TRBD1 might be the D (6 bases). The CDR3 loop spans 14 amino acids. Germline V gives CDR1 LGHNA, CDR2 YSLEER. Trimming took off 0 bases at V and 3 bases at J, with 8 bases between the two ends. In DNA, the CDR3 is TGCGCCAGCAGCCAAGAACCAGGGGACTATGGCTACACCTTC. As protein: CASSQEPGDYGYTF.

The chain recombines TRBV18 with TRBJ1-3; D is unresolved. The germline V gene encodes CDR1 KGHSH and CDR2 LQKENI. The CDR3 is made up of 17 amino acids. V was trimmed by 2 bases and J by 0 bases, leaving 14 bases between them. CDR3 loop: CASSPNAFKPSGNTIYF. The CDR3 bases are TGTGCCAGCTCACCAAACGCCTTTAAACCCTCTGGAAACACCATATATTTT. Full variable domain (missing parts from reference TRBV18 and TRBJ1-3): NAGVMQNPRHLVRRRGQEARLRCSPMKGHSHVYWYRQLPEEGLKFMVYLQKENIIDESGMPKERFSAEFPKEGPSILRIQQVVRGDSAAYFCASSPNAFKPSGNTIYFGEGSWLTVV.

The gene calls are TRBV11-3 and TRBJ1-2; no clear D. CDR1 SGHNT and CDR2 YENEEA come from the germline V gene. This CDR3 has 15 residues. The V end was cut by 5 bases, the J end by 0 bases, with 13 bases between. The CDR3, as DNA: TGTGCCAGCAGCGGATACGGGGAGACTAACTATGGCTACACCTTC. Translating it yields CASSGYGETNYGYTF.

This chain links TRBV9 with TRBJ2-1; D perhaps matches TRBD2 (6 bases). Germline lookup yields CDR1 SGDLS and CDR2 YYNGEE. The CDR3 totals 15 residues. V was clipped by 3 bases and J by 4 bases, with 14 bases between them. CDR3 sequence reads: CASSEWDFPYNEQFF. The CDR3 DNA follows: TGTGCCAGCAGCGAATGGGACTTTCCATACAATGAGCAGTTCTTC.

A single count supports this clone. This sequence joins TRBV27 and TRBJ2-1, with TRBD1 matching over 8 bases. The CDR3 loop spans 13 amino acids. Per the germline V gene, CDR1 is MNHEY and CDR2 is SMNVEV (reference sequence). With V trimmed by 6 bases and J by 9 bases, 7 bases remained unmatched. CDR3 sequence reads: CASSPYRGSEQFF. DNA of the CDR3: TGTGCCAGCAGCCCCTACAGGGGGAGTGAGCAGTTCTTC.

This clone was seen a handful of times. The gene calls are TRBV6-1 and TRBJ1-1; D ambiguous. Trimming took 4 bases from V and 0 from J, leaving 6 bases between them. The V gene's germline CDR1 is MNHNS and CDR2 SASEGT. The CDR3 contains 13 residues. This CDR3 reads CASSVGLNTEAFF. The CDR3 bases are TGTGCCAGCAGTGTTGGGTTGAACACTGAAGCTTTCTTT.

This clone occurred once. The rearrangement uses TRBV5-1 and TRBJ2-7, with D perhaps TRBD1 or TRBD2 (5 bases each). V lost 4 bases and J lost 3, with 14 bases in between. The CDR3 is made up of 14 amino acids. Germline values: CDR1 SGHRS, CDR2 YFSETQ. Here the CDR3 DNA reads TGCGCCAGCAGCCCCGGACTTGGGGGCTACGAGCAGTACTTC. Amino acid sequence: CASSPGLGGYEQYF. Filled out from reference TRBV5-1 and TRBJ2-7, the complete variable domain reads KAGVTQTPRYLIKTRGQQVTLSCSPISGHRSVSWYQQTPGQGLQFLFEYFSETQRNKGNFPGRFSGRQFSNSRSEMNVSTLELGDSALYLCASSPGLGGYEQYFGPGTRLTVT.

The chain employs TRBV6-5 and TRBJ1-2, with D tentatively TRBD1 (5 bases). V lost 5 bases and J lost 7, with 14 bases in between. Germline V lookup: CDR1 MNHEY, CDR2 SVGAGI. The CDR3 loop spans 13 amino acids. The CDR3 DNA is TGTGCCAGCAGTGGGGCAGTGGGGGTTGGCTACACCTTC. This codes for CASSGAVGVGYTF.